Below, one T cell receptor (beta chain) is given with its context. The antigen it recognizes is unknown. Base qualities are not at hand, and no much larger clone is one base apart. This record belongs to a study of blood T cell repertoires in COVID-19 (TCRdb year 2020). Background for the entire study: Samples from collaborators originated in the United States, Italy and Spain and spanned both the acute and convalescent phases of COVID-19. Where available, HLA class I and class II types were taken from metadata supplied by the sample provider and were not determined by assay-based typing. The repertoires were made available in a free public database intended to serve as a resource for research on the immune response to SARS-CoV-2. Sample metadata almost always included a de-identified subject ID, COVID-19 status, age in years and sex. Samples came from the ongoing ImmuneRACE study (first 160 participants) plus 1,254 subjects from 6 global collaborators. The prospective study material was composed of cDNA or gDNA derived from T cells, B-cell-depleted T cells, or PBMCs. The dataset comprised deeply sampled blood TCRbeta repertoires from subjects exposed to, actively infected with, or recovered from COVID-19. General study outcomes and caveats: The amount of clinical and demographic metadata varied by source and participant and was provided uncurated.

Collaborating institutions collected whole blood in K2EDTA tubes following their own protocols. For TCRbeta analysis, collaborator samples were shipped as frozen whole blood, as isolated PBMCs, or as DNA extracted from either sample type. TCRbeta CDR3 regions were amplified from genomic DNA using the immunoSEQ Assay, a bias-controlled multiplex PCR. Regarding the original processing steps: Within the assay, amplification of reference gene primers was used to estimate how many nucleated cells each sample contained. Sequence reads were collapsed and filtered to measure the absolute abundance of every unique TCRbeta CDR3 rearrangement. For each sample, productive Simpson clonality was calculated by taking the square root of Simpson's diversity index across productive rearrangements. TCRdb provides this immuneACCESS table in a form limited to in-frame rearrangements. Some clones are lacking; in checked studies, under half of them reflect an unresolved V gene, and why the rest are absent is not known. That table is the source of V, J and clone size, and D and trimming were worked out from the DNA. The sample records some 320,000 clones, 65% to 90% of which are singletons. 7.2% of the sample is in the top ten clones.

Deletion took 5 bases off V and 0 bases off J, with a span of 9 bases between the germline ends. From the cysteine up to the phenylalanine, the CDR3 has a length of 14 residues. Of the read, only the CDR3 DNA is kept; its 42 bases are in frame from base 1. CDR1 is given as SGHTA and CDR2 as FQGNSA, both from the germline V gene. The sample comprised peripheral blood. The chain joins TRBV7-2 to TRBJ2-3, with the D gene call left open. The sequence was collected from a human donor in a cohort sampled during active COVID-19. The CDR3 region reads CASSRSRSTDTQYF. The base sequence is TGTGCCAGCAGCCGTAGCCGTAGCACAGATACGCAGTATTTT.